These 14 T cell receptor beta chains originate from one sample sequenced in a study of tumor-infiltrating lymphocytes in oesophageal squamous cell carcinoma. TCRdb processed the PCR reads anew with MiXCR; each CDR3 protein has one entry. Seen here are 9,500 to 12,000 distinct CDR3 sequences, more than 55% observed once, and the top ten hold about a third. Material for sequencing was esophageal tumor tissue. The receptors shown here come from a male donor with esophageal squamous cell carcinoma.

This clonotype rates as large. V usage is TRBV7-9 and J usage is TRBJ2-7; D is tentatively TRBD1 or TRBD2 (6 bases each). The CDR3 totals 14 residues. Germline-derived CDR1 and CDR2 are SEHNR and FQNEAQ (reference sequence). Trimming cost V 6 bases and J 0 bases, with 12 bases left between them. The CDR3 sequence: CASRLRGDSYEQYF. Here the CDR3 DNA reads TGTGCCAGCAGATTAAGGGGGGACTCCTACGAGCAGTACTTC.

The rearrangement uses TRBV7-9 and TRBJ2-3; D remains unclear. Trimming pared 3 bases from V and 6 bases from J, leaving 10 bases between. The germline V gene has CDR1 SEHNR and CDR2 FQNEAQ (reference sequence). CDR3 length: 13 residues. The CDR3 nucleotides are TGTGCCAGCAGCTTTAACGGTGGGGATACGCAGTATTTT. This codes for CASSFNGGDTQYF.

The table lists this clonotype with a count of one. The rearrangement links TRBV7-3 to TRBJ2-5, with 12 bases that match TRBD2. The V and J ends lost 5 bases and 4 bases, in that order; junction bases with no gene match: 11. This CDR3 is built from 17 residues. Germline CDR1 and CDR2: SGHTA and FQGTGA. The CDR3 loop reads CASSPHSGTSGRETQYF. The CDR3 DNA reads TGTGCCAGCAGCCCCCATAGTGGGACTAGCGGGCGAGAGACCCAGTACTTC.

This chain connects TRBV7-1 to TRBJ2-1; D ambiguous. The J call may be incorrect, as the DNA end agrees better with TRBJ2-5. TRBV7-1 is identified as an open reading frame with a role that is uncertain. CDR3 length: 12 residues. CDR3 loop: CASTSDAAAQYF. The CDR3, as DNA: TGTGCCAGCACCTCGGACGCCGCGGCCCAGTACTTC.

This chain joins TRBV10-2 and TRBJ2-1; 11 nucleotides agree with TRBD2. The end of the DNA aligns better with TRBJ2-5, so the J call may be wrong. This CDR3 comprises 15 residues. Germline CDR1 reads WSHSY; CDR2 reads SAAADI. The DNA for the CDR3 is TGCGCCAGCAGGAGACTAGCGGGGCAGCAAGAGACCCAGTACTTC. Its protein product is CASRRLAGQQETQYF.

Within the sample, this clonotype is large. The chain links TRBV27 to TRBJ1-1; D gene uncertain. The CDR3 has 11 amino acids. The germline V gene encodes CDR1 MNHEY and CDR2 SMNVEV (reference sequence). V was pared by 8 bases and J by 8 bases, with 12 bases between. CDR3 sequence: CASGLLREAFF. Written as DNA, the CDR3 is TGTGCCAGCGGATTGCTGCGGGAAGCTTTCTTT.

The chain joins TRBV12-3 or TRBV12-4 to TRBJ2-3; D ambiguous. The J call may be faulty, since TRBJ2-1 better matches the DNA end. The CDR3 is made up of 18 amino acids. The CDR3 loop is CASSLFTAKTWKRDEQFF. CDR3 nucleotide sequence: TGTGCCAGCAGTTTATTCACAGCGAAAACTTGGAAAAGGGATGAGCAGTTCTTC.

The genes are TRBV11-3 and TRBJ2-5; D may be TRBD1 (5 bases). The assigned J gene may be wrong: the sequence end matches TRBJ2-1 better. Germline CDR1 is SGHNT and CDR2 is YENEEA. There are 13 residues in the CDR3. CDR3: CASSKTGHNEQFF. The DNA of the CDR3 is TGTGCCAGCAGCAAAACAGGACACAATGAGCAGTTCTTC.

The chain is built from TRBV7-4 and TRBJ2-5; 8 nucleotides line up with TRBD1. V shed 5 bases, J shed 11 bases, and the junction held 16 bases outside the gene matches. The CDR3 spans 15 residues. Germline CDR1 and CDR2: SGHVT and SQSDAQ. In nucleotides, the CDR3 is TGTGCCAGCAGCCCCGGGACAGGAATCTACAATGAGCAGTACTTC. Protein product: CASSPGTGIYNEQYF.

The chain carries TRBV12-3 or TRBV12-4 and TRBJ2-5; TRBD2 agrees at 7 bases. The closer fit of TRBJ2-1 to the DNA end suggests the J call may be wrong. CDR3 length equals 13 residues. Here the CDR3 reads CASSLSGTYEQFF. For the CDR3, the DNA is TGTGCCAGCAGTTTAAGCGGGACCTATGAGCAGTTCTTC.

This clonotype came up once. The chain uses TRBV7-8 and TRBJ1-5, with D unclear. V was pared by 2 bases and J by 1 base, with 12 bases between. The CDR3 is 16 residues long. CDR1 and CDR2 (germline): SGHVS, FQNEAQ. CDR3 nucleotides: TGTGCCAGCAGCTTAAGGAGGGATACGAGCAATCAGCCCCAGCATTTT. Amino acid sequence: CASSLRRDTSNQPQHF.

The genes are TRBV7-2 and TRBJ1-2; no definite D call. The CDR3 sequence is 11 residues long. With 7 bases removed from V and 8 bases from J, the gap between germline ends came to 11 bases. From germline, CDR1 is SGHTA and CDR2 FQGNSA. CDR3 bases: TGTGCCAGCACACTCGCACTGGGCTACACCTTC. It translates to CASTLALGYTF.

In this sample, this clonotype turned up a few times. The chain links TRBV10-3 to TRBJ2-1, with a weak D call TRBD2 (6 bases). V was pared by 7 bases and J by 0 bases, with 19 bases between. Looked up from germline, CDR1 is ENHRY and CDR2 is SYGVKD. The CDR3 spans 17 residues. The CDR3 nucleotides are TGTGCCATCACCCCTTCCCCGGGACTTCACTCCTACAATGAGCAGTTCTTC. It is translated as CAITPSPGLHSYNEQFF.

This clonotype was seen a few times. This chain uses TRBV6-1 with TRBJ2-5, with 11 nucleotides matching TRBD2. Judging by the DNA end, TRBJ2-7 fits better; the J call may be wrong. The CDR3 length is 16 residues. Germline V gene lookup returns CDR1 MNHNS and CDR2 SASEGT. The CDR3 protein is CASRARATSGIYEQYF. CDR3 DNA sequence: TGTGCCAGCAGGGCGCGAGCGACTAGCGGGATCTACGAGCAGTACTTC.